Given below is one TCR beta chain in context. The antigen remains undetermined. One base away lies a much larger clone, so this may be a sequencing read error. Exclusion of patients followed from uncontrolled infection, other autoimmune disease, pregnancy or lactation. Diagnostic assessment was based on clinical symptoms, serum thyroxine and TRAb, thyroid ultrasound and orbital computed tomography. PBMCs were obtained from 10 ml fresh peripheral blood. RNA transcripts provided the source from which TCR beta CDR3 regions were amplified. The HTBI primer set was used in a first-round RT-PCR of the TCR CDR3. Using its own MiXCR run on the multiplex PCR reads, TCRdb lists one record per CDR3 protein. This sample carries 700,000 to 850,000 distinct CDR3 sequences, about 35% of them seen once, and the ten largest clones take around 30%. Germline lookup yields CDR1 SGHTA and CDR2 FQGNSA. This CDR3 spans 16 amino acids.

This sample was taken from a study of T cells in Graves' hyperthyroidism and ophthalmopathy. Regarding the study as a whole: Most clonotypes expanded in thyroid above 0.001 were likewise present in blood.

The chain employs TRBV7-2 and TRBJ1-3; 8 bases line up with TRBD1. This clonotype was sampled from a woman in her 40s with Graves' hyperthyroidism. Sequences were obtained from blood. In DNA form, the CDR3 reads TGTGCCAGCAGCGGAGGACAGGGCCGCTCTGGAGACACCATATATTTT. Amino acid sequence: CASSGGQGRSGDTIYF.